These 19 T cell receptor beta chains share one sample of origin, sequenced in a study of cytomegalovirus exposure and HLA in healthy donors. The primer mix had 60 Vbeta and 13 Jbeta primers. Clones were read by immunoSEQ multiplex PCR, and TCRdb kept only the in-frame ones, dropping some. This table has 190,000 or so clones, roughly four fifths appearing once. The specimen was PBMCs. The source is a man aged 45-60 years in good health and CMV-seronegative.

This chain uses TRBV29-1 with TRBJ1-2; 10 bases match TRBD1. The CDR3 is 13 amino acids. Unmatched junction bases numbered 2, after V lost 4 bases and J lost 3 bases. Germline V CDR1 and CDR2: SQVTM, ANQGSEA. The chain's CDR3 is CSVGQGADYGYTF. The CDR3 DNA is TGCAGCGTTGGACAGGGGGCGGACTATGGCTACACCTTC.

CDR3: CASSLVRGFQPQHF. The CDR3 region has the DNA TGTGCCAGCAGCTTAGTCAGGGGGTTTCAGCCCCAGCATTTT. The gene calls are TRBV7-8 and TRBJ1-5, with TRBD1 matching 7 bases. Losses at the gene ends were 1 base for V and 6 bases for J; bases not matched to a gene: 3. The CDR3 is 14 residues long. Germline V gene sequence: CDR1 SGHVS, CDR2 FQNEAQ.

The chain uses TRBV19 and TRBJ2-7; tentative D call: TRBD2 (6 bases). This CDR3 has 13 amino acids. Trimming shortened V by 9 bases and J by 4 bases, and 16 bases separated the two germline ends. Germline V gene sequence: CDR1 LNHDA, CDR2 SQIVND (reference sequence). The CDR3 DNA is TGTGCCAGCGCGGGACGGTGGACGTACGAGCAGTACTTC. Protein: CASAGRWTYEQYF. The variable domain in full, with the rest retrieved from reference TRBV19 and TRBJ2-7, is DGGITQSPKYLFRKEGQNVTLSCEQNLNHDAMYWYRQDPGQGLRLIYYSQIVNDFQKGDIAEGYSVSREKKESFPLTVTSAQKNPTAFYLCASAGRWTYEQYFGPGTRLTVT.

The CDR3 loop reads CASSSDRWGGELFF. CDR3 coding DNA: TGTGCCAGTTCCTCGGACAGGTGGGGCGGGGAGCTGTTTTTT. This chain uses TRBV19 with TRBJ2-2; the match to TRBD1 covers 7 bases. Looked up from germline, CDR1 is LNHDA and CDR2 is SQIVND (reference sequence). The CDR3 totals 14 residues. The trim removed 8 bases at V and 7 bases at J, leaving 10 bases unmatched.

The chain employs TRBV30 and TRBJ1-5; D gene ambiguous. Trimming removed 2 bases from V and 6 bases from J, with 8 bases in between. CDR3 length equals 12 residues. Germline V gene sequence: CDR1 GTSNPN, CDR2 SVGIG (reference sequence). The DNA of the CDR3 is TGTGCCTGGAGTATCGAGGGTCAGCCCCAGCATTTT. It translates to CAWSIEGQPQHF.

This chain uses TRBV19 with TRBJ1-1; 9 bases line up with TRBD1. Trimming took 9 bases from V and 8 from J; bases not matched to a gene: 10. This CDR3 has 13 amino acids. Germline assignment: CDR1 LNHDA and CDR2 SQIVND (reference sequence). This CDR3 reads CASLRQGVGEAFF. The CDR3 nucleotides are TGTGCCAGCCTCCGACAGGGGGTGGGGGAAGCTTTCTTT.

V is TRBV4-3 and J is TRBJ2-2; TRBD2 matches 7 bases. The V segment lost 3 bases and the J segment 5 bases; nucleotides outside the gene matches: 3. There are 14 residues in the CDR3. CDR1 is LGHNA, CDR2 YSLEER, per germline. The CDR3 bases are TGCGCCAGCAGCCATCGGGGGGATACCGGGGAGCTGTTTTTT. Protein: CASSHRGDTGELFF.

The genes are TRBV9 and TRBJ2-7; 11 positions match TRBD2. Germline trimming cut 0 bases from V and 2 bases from J; bases unmatched to any gene: 4. Germline loops: CDR1 SGDLS, CDR2 YYNGEE. The length of the CDR3 is 16 residues. The DNA for the CDR3 is TGTGCCAGCAGCGTAGGTGCGACTAGCGGGACCTACGAGCAGTACTTC. It yields the protein CASSVGATSGTYEQYF.

V gene TRBV7-2 combines with J gene TRBJ2-2; maybe TRBD1 (6 bases). Trimming removed 1 base from V and 9 bases from J, with 9 bases in between. The germline CDR1 and CDR2 sequences are SGHTA and FQGNSA. CDR3 length: 13 residues. Here the CDR3 reads CASSLERDRELFF. CDR3 nucleotides: TGTGCCAGCAGCTTAGAACGGGACAGGGAGCTGTTTTTT.

This clone was seen only once. The gene calls are TRBV18 and TRBJ1-1; D is unclear. V lost 3 bases, J lost 6 bases, and 5 bases lay in between. This CDR3 is built from 11 residues. Germline V gene data show CDR1 as KGHSH and CDR2 as LQKENI. The CDR3 nucleotides read TGTGCCAGCTCACCCGGGTCTGAAGCTTTCTTT. Encoded protein: CASSPGSEAFF.

The chain joins TRBV18 to TRBJ2-1; D might be TRBD2 (5 bases). V lost 2 bases, J lost 7 bases, and 6 bases lay in between. CDR1 is KGHSH, CDR2 LQKENI, per germline. The CDR3 is 12 residues long. The CDR3 nucleotides are TGTGCCAGCTCACCATCGGGGAATGAGCAGTTCTTC. It specifies CASSPSGNEQFF.

The chain carries TRBV27 and TRBJ2-5, with D unresolved. Per germline, CDR1 MNHEY and CDR2 SMNVEV (reference sequence). V lost 6 bases and J lost 6, with 14 bases in between. The CDR3 contains 13 residues. In nucleotides, the CDR3 is TGTGCCAGCAGGCCCATCCGAGGTAAGACCCAGTACTTC. This sequence encodes CASRPIRGKTQYF.

The chain uses TRBV7-8 and TRBJ2-7; D perhaps matches TRBD1 (6 bases). The length of the CDR3 is 16 residues. CDR1 and CDR2 (germline): SGHVS, FQNEAQ. The V and J ends lost 6 bases and 0 bases respectively, with 18 bases between them. The CDR3 bases are TGTGCCAGCAGTTCTCGAGGACAGCGAAGCTCCTACGAGCAGTACTTC. It codes for CASSSRGQRSSYEQYF.

The rearrangement links TRBV19 to TRBJ1-4, with D perhaps TRBD1 (6 bases). CDR3 length: 15 amino acids. V lost 1 base and J 7 bases, leaving 13 bases between the germline ends. CDR1 LNHDA and CDR2 SQIVND come from the germline V gene (reference sequence). CDR3 region: CASSIGGQGTEKLFF. The CDR3, as DNA: TGTGCCAGTAGTATAGGAGGGCAGGGGACTGAAAAACTGTTTTTT.

For the CDR3, the DNA is TGTGCCAGTAGTACCGGACAGCGCAATCAGCCCCAGCATTTT. Its protein is CASSTGQRNQPQHF. V gene TRBV19 combines with J gene TRBJ1-5; a weak D match, TRBD1 (6 bases). The CDR3 contains 14 residues. Per the germline V gene, CDR1 is LNHDA and CDR2 is SQIVND (reference sequence). With 4 bases removed from V and 2 bases from J, the gap between germline ends came to 9 bases.

The rearrangement uses TRBV15 and TRBJ1-4; 8 positions agree with TRBD1. The CDR3 has 16 amino acids. After removal of 0 bases from V and 3 bases from J, the junction contained 3 bases not matched to a gene. CDR1 LNHNV and CDR2 YYDKDF come from the germline V gene (reference sequence). The CDR3 DNA follows: TGTGCCACCAGCAGAGATGTACAGGGGGCTAATGAAAAACTGTTTTTT. Its protein product is CATSRDVQGANEKLFF.

The CDR3 here is CASSLGQGIGNSPLHF. The CDR3 bases are TGCGCCAGCAGCTTGGGACAGGGGATCGGTAATTCACCCCTCCACTTT. The chain recombines TRBV5-1 with TRBJ1-6; 8 bases match TRBD1. V dropped 0 bases and J dropped 6; count of bases not matched to a gene: 5. The CDR3 is 16 residues long. Germline-derived CDR1 and CDR2 are SGHRS and YFSETQ.

The V gene is TRBV29-1, the J gene TRBJ1-1, with 8 bases identical to TRBD1. The CDR3 runs to 13 residues. J gave up 0 bases and V 7 bases, and 4 bases lay outside the gene matches. Germline assignment: CDR1 SQVTM and CDR2 ANQGSEA. The CDR3 DNA sequence: TGCAGCGCCCCGGGACAGGTGAACACTGAAGCTTTCTTT. Amino acid sequence: CSAPGQVNTEAFF.

This rearrangement joins TRBV6-6 to TRBJ1-1, with TRBD1 as a possible D gene (5 bases). Trimming removed 4 bases from V and 2 bases from J, with 14 bases in between. The CDR3 covers 15 residues. Germline V CDR1 and CDR2: MNHNY, SVGAGI (reference sequence). The CDR3 nucleotides read TGTGCCAGCAGTTCCAAAACTCAGGGAAACACTGAAGCTTTCTTT. Translation gives CASSSKTQGNTEAFF.